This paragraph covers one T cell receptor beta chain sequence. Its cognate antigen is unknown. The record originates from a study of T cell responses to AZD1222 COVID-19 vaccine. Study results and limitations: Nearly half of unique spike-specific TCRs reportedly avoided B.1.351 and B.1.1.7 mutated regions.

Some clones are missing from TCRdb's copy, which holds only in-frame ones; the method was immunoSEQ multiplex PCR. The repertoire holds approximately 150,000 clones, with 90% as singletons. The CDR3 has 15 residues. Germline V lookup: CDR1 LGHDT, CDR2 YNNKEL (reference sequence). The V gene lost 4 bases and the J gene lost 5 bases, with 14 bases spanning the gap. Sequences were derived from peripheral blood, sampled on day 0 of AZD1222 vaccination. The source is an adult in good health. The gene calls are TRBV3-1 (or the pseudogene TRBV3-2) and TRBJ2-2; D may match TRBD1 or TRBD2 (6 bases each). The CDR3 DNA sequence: TGTGCCAGCAGCCGACCAAGAGGGGGGACCGGGGAGCTGTTTTTT. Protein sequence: CASSRPRGGTGELFF.